These T cell receptor beta chains were read from a single sample in a study of T cell responses to AZD1222 COVID-19 vaccine. Assay: immunoSEQ multiplex PCR; the TCRdb copy retains only in-frame clones and omits some. The sample includes tens of thousands of clones, 85% seen only once; the top ten take approximately 18%. The sequences come from peripheral blood, collected on day 0 of AZD1222 vaccination. These receptors originate from an adult in good health. The CDR3 runs from the conserved cysteine through the conserved F or W. D genes are given only for firm matches. A clone size is listed for some rows: how often the clone was seen (once, few, many), or a class if it is expanded.

V	size	J	D	CDR3	DNA
TRBV3-1/TRBV3-2	.	TRBJ1-2	.	CASSHEPTGYGYTF	TGTGCCAGCAGCCACGAGCCGACAGGCTATGGCTACACCTTC
TRBV5-1	.	TRBJ1-2	TRBD1	CASSTVDRVGYGYTF	TGCGCCAGCAGCACCGTTGACAGGGTCGGCTATGGCTACACCTTC
TRBV29-1	once	TRBJ1-2	TRBD1	CSVEAQGAGGYTF	TGCAGCGTTGAAGCACAGGGGGCTGGAGGCTACACCTTC
TRBV7-2	.	TRBJ2-1	TRBD2	CASSLGGGVFNEQFF	TGTGCCAGCAGCTTAGGCGGGGGGGTTTTCAATGAGCAGTTCTTC
TRBV5-1	.	TRBJ1-1	.	CASSLEFEITEAFF	TGCGCCAGCAGCTTGGAATTCGAGATCACTGAAGCTTTCTTT
TRBV5-1	.	TRBJ1-1	TRBD1	CASKQGNEGTEAFF	TGCGCCAGCAAACAGGGGAATGAGGGGACTGAAGCTTTCTTT
TRBV27	many	TRBJ2-2	.	CASSLLGGELFF	TGTGCCAGCAGTTTATTAGGGGGGGAGCTGTTTTTT
TRBV5-8	.	TRBJ1-3	.	CASSLGAGGSGNTIYF	TGTGCCAGCAGCTTGGGCGCAGGTGGCTCTGGAAACACCATATATTTT
TRBV29-1	.	TRBJ2-2	.	CSVDSEVTGELFF	TGCAGCGTTGACAGTGAGGTTACCGGGGAGCTGTTTTTT
TRBV5-4	.	TRBJ2-5	.	CASSFQETQYF	TGTGCCAGCAGCTTCCAAGAGACCCAGTACTTC
TRBV9	once	TRBJ1-2	.	CASSRAGGSANYGYTF	TGTGCCAGCAGCCGAGCGGGCGGTTCAGCTAACTATGGCTACACCTTC
TRBV5-8	.	TRBJ1-2	.	CASSPYRRGGTNYGYTF	TGTGCCAGCAGCCCTTATCGGCGAGGGGGGACTAACTATGGCTACACCTTC
TRBV5-1	.	TRBJ1-5	.	CASSLDSVNQPQHF	TGCGCCAGCAGCTTGGACAGTGTCAATCAGCCCCAGCATTTT
TRBV3-1/TRBV3-2	.	TRBJ1-2	.	CASSPSGLDYGYTF	TGTGCCAGCAGCCCCTCAGGGCTGGACTATGGCTACACCTTC
TRBV18	.	TRBJ2-3	.	CASSPQRSGSTDTQYF	TGTGCCAGCTCACCGCAGAGGAGCGGAAGCACAGATACGCAGTATTTT
TRBV6-5	.	TRBJ1-4	.	CAGGERNEKLFF	TGTGCCGGCGGGGAGAGAAATGAAAAACTGTTTTTT
TRBV5-4	.	TRBJ1-4	TRBD1	CASSSDRLRNEKLFF	TGTGCCAGCAGCTCGGACAGGCTGCGTAATGAAAAACTGTTTTTT
TRBV19	.	TRBJ1-2	.	CATTETGNLAYGYTF	TGTGCCACTACCGAAACAGGGAATTTGGCTTATGGCTACACCTTC
TRBV7-3	.	TRBJ1-1	.	CASSLIIRDQAFF	TGTGCCAGCAGCTTAATTATTCGGGATCAAGCTTTCTTT
TRBV7-2	few	TRBJ2-7	TRBD1	CASSLTLSGQGREQYF	TGTGCCAGCAGCTTAACTCTCTCGGGACAGGGGAGGGAGCAGTACTTC
TRBV3-1/TRBV3-2	once	TRBJ2-1	TRBD1	CASSHGQANEQFF	TGTGCCAGCAGCCACGGACAGGCGAATGAGCAGTTCTTC
TRBV7-7	.	TRBJ2-7	.	CASSLAGAGSYEQYF	TGTGCTAGCAGCTTAGCAGGGGCCGGGTCCTACGAGCAGTACTTC
TRBV6-5	.	TRBJ1-6	TRBD1	CASRGTGDHNSPLHF	TGTGCCAGCAGAGGGACAGGGGACCATAATTCACCCCTCCACTTT
TRBV10-2	.	TRBJ2-3	.	CASRGVGRRLSTDTQYF	TGCGCCAGCAGGGGAGTAGGCCGGCGGTTGAGCACAGATACGCAGTATTTT
TRBV6-5	.	TRBJ2-7	.	CASSYSSQGEQYF	TGTGCCAGCAGTTACTCATCCCAAGGGGAGCAGTACTTC
TRBV5-6	.	TRBJ1-1	.	CASSLVALTDGAEAFF	TGTGCCAGCAGCTTGGTAGCCTTGACGGATGGCGCTGAAGCTTTCTTT
TRBV12-5	.	TRBJ1-1	.	CASVGHTEAFF	TGTGCTAGTGTTGGACACACTGAAGCTTTCTTT
TRBV4-1	.	TRBJ2-7	.	CASSQDPQRGDVSSYEQYF	TGCGCCAGCAGCCAAGATCCTCAGCGAGGAGACGTATCTTCCTACGAGCAGTACTTC
TRBV7-8	.	TRBJ1-2	.	CASSLVMGSDGYTF	TGTGCCAGCAGCTTAGTTATGGGGAGCGATGGCTACACCTTC
TRBV6-5	once	TRBJ2-1	.	CASSYLPGGRANEQFF	TGTGCCAGCAGTTACCTTCCGGGGGGCCGGGCCAATGAGCAGTTCTTC
TRBV12-3/TRBV12-4	few	TRBJ2-7	.	CASSLMGEYEQYF	TGTGCCAGCAGTTTAATGGGAGAATACGAGCAGTACTTC
TRBV7-9	.	TRBJ2-6	.	CASLWGNSGANVLTF	TGTGCCAGCCTCTGGGGGAACTCTGGGGCCAACGTCCTGACTTTC
TRBV28	once	TRBJ1-4	.	CASSSGKSEKLFF	TGTGCCAGCAGTTCGGGGAAGAGTGAAAAACTGTTTTTT
TRBV5-4	.	TRBJ2-2	.	CASSRRATGTGELFF	TGTGCCAGCAGTCGGAGGGCGACAGGCACCGGGGAGCTGTTTTTT
TRBV7-3	.	TRBJ2-7	.	CASSINWGDEQYF	TGTGCCAGCAGTATTAACTGGGGAGACGAGCAGTACTTC
TRBV6-5	.	TRBJ2-3	.	CASSSGPPLRTDTQYF	TGTGCCAGCAGTTCCGGACCGCCTCTACGGACAGATACGCAGTATTTT
TRBV7-9	.	TRBJ1-6	.	CASSSDRVTINSPLHF	TGTGCCAGCAGCTCGGACAGAGTTACTATTAATTCACCCCTCCACTTT
TRBV6-5	.	TRBJ1-5	.	CASSYGGGLSQPQHF	TGTGCCAGCAGTTACGGGGGGGGATTATCTCAGCCCCAGCATTTT
TRBV19	.	TRBJ1-1	.	CASSIMAVNTEAFF	TGTGCCAGTAGTATAATGGCGGTGAACACTGAAGCTTTCTTT
TRBV7-8	.	TRBJ2-2	TRBD2	CASSPRLAQTGELFF	TGTGCCAGCAGCCCTAGACTAGCTCAAACCGGGGAGCTGTTTTTT
TRBV3-1/TRBV3-2	.	TRBJ1-1	.	CASSPRSTRRFF	TGTGCCAGCAGCCCCAGGAGCACGAGGAGGTTCTTT
TRBV19	.	TRBJ1-1	.	CASSTRDGRTEAFF	TGTGCCAGTAGTACCCGGGACGGGCGGACTGAAGCTTTCTTT
TRBV10-3	.	TRBJ1-5	.	CAISEGLTDPQHF	TGTGCCATCAGTGAGGGTTTAACAGACCCCCAGCATTTT
TRBV5-6	few	TRBJ2-1	TRBD1	CASRGTGKGSDEQFF	TGTGCCAGCCGGGGGACAGGGAAGGGGTCCGATGAGCAGTTCTTC
TRBV7-9	.	TRBJ1-4	TRBD1	CASSLGGTELEKLFF	TGTGCCAGCAGCTTAGGCGGGACAGAACTTGAAAAACTGTTTTTT
TRBV7-2	.	TRBJ2-7	.	CASSLKLTGFEQYF	TGTGCCAGCAGCTTGAAGCTCACAGGGTTCGAGCAGTACTTC
TRBV7-2	.	TRBJ1-2	.	CASSLFGGNNYGYTF	TGTGCCAGCAGCTTATTCGGGGGAAATAACTATGGCTACACCTTC
TRBV6-4	.	TRBJ2-1	TRBD2	CASSLAGGPLGEQFF	TGTGCCAGCAGTTTAGCGGGGGGGCCTCTCGGTGAGCAGTTCTTC
TRBV7-3	.	TRBJ1-1	TRBD1	CASSPGGRGTEAFF	TGTGCCAGCAGCCCAGGGGGCAGGGGCACTGAAGCTTTCTTT
TRBV11-2	.	TRBJ2-7	TRBD1	CASSLGTGYSEQYF	TGTGCCAGCAGCTTAGGGACAGGGTATAGCGAGCAGTACTTC
TRBV2	.	TRBJ2-5	.	CASRLIGAETQYF	TGTGCCAGCAGATTAATAGGTGCAGAGACCCAGTACTTC
TRBV6-5	.	TRBJ1-1	.	CASTSGARNTEAFF	TGTGCCAGCACCTCAGGAGCCAGGAACACTGAAGCTTTCTTT
TRBV12-5	.	TRBJ2-2	.	CASGLRTWNTGELFF	TGTGCTAGTGGTCTGCGGACTTGGAACACCGGGGAGCTGTTTTTT
TRBV19	.	TRBJ2-1	.	CASSIDLGGVAPHEQFF	TGTGCCAGTAGTATAGATCTGGGCGGGGTGGCTCCCCATGAGCAGTTCTTC
TRBV7-2	few	TRBJ1-1	.	CASSLQVRTEAFF	TGTGCCAGCAGCTTACAGGTCAGAACTGAAGCTTTCTTT
TRBV10-3	.	TRBJ1-1	.	CAIRDLRGESEAFF	TGTGCCATCAGGGATCTCCGGGGTGAGTCAGAAGCTTTCTTT